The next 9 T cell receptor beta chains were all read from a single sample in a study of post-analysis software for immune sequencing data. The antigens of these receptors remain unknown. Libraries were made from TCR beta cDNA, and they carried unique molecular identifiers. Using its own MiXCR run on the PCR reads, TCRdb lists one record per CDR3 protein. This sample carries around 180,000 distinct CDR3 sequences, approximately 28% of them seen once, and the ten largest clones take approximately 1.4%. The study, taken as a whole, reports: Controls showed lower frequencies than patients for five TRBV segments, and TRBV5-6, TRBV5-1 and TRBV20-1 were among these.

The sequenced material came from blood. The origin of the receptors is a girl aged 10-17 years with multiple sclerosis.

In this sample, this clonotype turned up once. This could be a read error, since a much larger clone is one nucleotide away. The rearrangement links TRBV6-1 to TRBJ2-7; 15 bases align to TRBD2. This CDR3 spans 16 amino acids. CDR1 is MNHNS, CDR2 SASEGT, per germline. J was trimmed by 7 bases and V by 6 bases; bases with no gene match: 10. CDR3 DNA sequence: TGTGCCAGCAGCGCCCGGACTAGCGGGAGGGGCAATGAGCAGTACTTC. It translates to CASSARTSGRGNEQYF.

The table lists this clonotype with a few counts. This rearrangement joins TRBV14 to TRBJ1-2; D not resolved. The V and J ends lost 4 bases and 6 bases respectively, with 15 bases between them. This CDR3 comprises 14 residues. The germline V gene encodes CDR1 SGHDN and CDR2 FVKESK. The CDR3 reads CASSPIGGSDGYTF. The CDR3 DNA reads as TGTGCCAGCAGCCCTATCGGAGGTAGTGATGGCTACACCTTC.

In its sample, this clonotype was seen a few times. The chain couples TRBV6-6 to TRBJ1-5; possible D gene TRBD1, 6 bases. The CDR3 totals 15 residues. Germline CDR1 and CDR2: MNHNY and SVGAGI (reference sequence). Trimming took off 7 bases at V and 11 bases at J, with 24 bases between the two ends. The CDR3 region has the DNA TGTGCCAGCACCTCGGGGGCCGGTTTAACCCAATCCCAGCATTTT. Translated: CASTSGAGLTQSQHF.

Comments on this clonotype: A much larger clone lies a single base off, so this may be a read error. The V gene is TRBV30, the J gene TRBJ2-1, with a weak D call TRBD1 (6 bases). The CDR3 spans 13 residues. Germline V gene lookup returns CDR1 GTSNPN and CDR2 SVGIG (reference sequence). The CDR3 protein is CVWTQGTYNEQFF. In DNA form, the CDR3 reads TGTGTCTGGACACAGGGTACCTACAATGAGCAGTTCTTC.

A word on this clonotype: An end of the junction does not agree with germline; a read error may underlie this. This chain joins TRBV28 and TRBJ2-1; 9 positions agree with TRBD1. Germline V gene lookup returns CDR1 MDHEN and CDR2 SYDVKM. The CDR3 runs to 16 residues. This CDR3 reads CVSSLRGQGGRYEQFF. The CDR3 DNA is TGTGTCAGCAGTTTGCGGGGACAGGGAGGGAGATATGAGCAGTTCTTC.

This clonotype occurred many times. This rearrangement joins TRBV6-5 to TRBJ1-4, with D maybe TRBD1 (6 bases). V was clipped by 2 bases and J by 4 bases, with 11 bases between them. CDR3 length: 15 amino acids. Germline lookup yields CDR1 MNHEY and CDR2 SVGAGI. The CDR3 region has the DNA TGTGCCAGCAGTTACGATCGCAGGGGTAATGAAAAACTGTTTTTT. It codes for CASSYDRRGNEKLFF.

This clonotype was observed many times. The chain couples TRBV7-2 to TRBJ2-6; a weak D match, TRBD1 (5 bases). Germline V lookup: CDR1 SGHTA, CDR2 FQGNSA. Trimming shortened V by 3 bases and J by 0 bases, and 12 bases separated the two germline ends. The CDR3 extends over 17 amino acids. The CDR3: CASSFNRILSGANVLTF. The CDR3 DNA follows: TGTGCCAGCAGCTTTAACAGGATTCTCTCTGGGGCCAACGTCCTGACTTTC.

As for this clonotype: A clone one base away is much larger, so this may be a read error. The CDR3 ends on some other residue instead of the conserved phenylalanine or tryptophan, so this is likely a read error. The CDR3 region is CASSPARSGANVLTC. Here the CDR3 DNA reads TGTGCCAGCAGCCCTGCACGTTCTGGGGCCAACGTCCTGACTTGC. V and J are TRBV5-6 and TRBJ2-6, with D unresolved. Trimming took 4 bases from V and 1 from J, leaving 9 bases between them. Germline-derived CDR1 and CDR2 are SGHDT and YYEEEE. This CDR3 is built from 15 residues.

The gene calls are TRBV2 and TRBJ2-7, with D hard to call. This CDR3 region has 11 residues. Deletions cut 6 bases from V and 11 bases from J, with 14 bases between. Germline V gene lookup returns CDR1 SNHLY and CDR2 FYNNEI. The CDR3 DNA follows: TGTGCCAGCAGCTCCGACTCCATTAAGTACTTC. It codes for CASSSDSIKYF.